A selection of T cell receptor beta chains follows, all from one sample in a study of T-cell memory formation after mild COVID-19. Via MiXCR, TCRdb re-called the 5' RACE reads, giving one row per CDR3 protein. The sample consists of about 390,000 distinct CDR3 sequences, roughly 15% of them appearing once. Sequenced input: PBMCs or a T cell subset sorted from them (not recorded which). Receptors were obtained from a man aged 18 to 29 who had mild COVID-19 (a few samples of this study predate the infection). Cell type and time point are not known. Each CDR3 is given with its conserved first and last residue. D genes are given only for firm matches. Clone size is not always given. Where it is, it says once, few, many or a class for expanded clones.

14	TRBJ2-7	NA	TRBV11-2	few	TGTGCCAGCAGCTTCTGGGACCTATCATACGAGCAGTACTTC	CASSFWDLSYEQYF
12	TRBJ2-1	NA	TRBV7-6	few	TGTGCCAGCAGCTTAATCGGGGATGAGCAGTTCTTC	CASSLIGDEQFF
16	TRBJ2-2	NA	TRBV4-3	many	TGCGCCAGCAGCCAGGAAGGGGGTCTGAGTACCGGGGAGCTGTTTTTT	CASSQEGGLSTGELFF
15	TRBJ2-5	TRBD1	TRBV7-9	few	TGTGCCAGCAGCCCACAGGGGGCCCCAAGGGAGACCCAGTACTTC	CASSPQGAPRETQYF
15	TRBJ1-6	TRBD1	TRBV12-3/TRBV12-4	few	TGTGCCAGCAGCCTAGGACAGGGAGGGTTTTCACCCCTCCACTTT	CASSLGQGGFSPLHF
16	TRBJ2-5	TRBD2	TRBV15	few	TGTGCCACCAGCAGAGATATAGCGGGGGCTCGAGAGACCCAGTACTTC	CATSRDIAGARETQYF
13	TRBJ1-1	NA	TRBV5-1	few	TGCGCCAGCCGGGACGGTGAGAACACTGAAGCTTTCTTT	CASRDGENTEAFF
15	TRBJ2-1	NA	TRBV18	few	TGTGCCAGCTCACCAGACACAGGGAGGATAGGGGAGCAGTTCTTC	CASSPDTGRIGEQFF
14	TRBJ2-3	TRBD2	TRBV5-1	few	TGCGCCAGCAGCGGTAGCGGGGCCACAGATACGCAGTATTTT	CASSGSGATDTQYF
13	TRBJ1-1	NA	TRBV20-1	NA	TGCAGTGCTAGAGGCAGGGAAGAGGTCAAAGCTTTCTTT	CSARGREEVKAFF
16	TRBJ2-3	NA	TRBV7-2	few	TGTGCCAGCAGCCAAGGTTGGGGGAGGAGCACAGATACGCAGTATTTT	CASSQGWGRSTDTQYF
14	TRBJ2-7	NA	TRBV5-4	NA	TGTGCCAGCAGCCCGGGACACGGAGCGTACGAGCAGTACTTC	CASSPGHGAYEQYF
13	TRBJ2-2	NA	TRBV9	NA	TGTGCCAGCAGCGCCACAGGGTCCGGGGAGCTGTTTTTT	CASSATGSGELFF
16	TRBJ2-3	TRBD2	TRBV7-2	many	TGTGCCAGCAGCCTGGGGCTAGCGGGCGGCACAGATACGCAGTATTTT	CASSLGLAGGTDTQYF
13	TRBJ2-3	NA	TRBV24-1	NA	TGTGCCACCAGTGGGGGTGCGACAGATACGCAGTATTTT	CATSGGATDTQYF